This T cell receptor (beta chain) appears in the sequencing data of a study of OX40 agonist ivuxolimab in advanced cancers. Study-wide results and caveats: By week 6 at 0.1 to 3.0 mg/kg, blood CD4+ and CD8+ T cells had expanded clonally.

The CDR3 covers 14 residues. V trimming: 2 bases; J trimming: 11 bases; junction bases outside the gene matches: 6. The germline V gene has CDR1 ENHRY and CDR2 SYGVKD. Here immunoSEQ multiplex PCR was the method, and the copy in TCRdb shows in-frame clones only, minus some. The data contain 50,000 to 75,000 clones, 80% to 90% of them singletons. In the case of this clone: The antigen remains unidentified.

The source is an adult with an advanced solid tumor such as melanoma, head and neck, liver or kidney cancer. The starting material was CD4+ or CD8+ T cells sorted from blood, obtained in a trial of the OX40 agonist ivuxolimab. The chain combines TRBV10-3 with TRBJ2-1; 10 positions match TRBD1. Here the CDR3 DNA reads TGTGCCATCAGTGAGGACCGGGACAGGGGAAAGCAGTTCTTC. The encoded protein is CAISEDRDRGKQFF.